Following are 11 T cell receptor beta chains from one sample sequenced in a study of T cell repertoires in cytomegalovirus infection. One entry per CDR3 protein, called by TCRdb with MiXCR from the reads. This sample has 140,000 to 150,000 distinct CDR3 sequences, with roughly a third found just once. These TCRs' antigens remain unknown. Sequencing used CD8+ T cells from cultured PBMCs, obtained from culture after CMV antigen stimulation. These TCRs come from a human donor in good health (CMV status not recorded). Some clones in this sample may be carry-over from other donors' samples.

The rearrangement uses TRBV6-5 and TRBJ1-3, with no clear D. The CDR3 runs 12 residues. CDR1 is MNHEY, CDR2 SVGAGI, per germline. Trimming left V 8 bases short and J 0 bases short, with 5 bases between. The CDR3 loop is CASASSGNTIYF. CDR3 coding DNA: TGTGCCAGCGCGAGCTCTGGAAACACCATATATTTT.

The V gene is TRBV7-9, the J gene TRBJ2-1, with D possibly called TRBD1 or TRBD2 (6 bases each). The CDR3 consists of 16 residues. The V end lost 8 bases, the J end lost 9 bases, and 26 bases lay between the germline ends. The germline gives CDR1 SEHNR, CDR2 FQNEAQ (reference sequence). The CDR3 spells CASPEKGGLEGGEQFF. The CDR3 region has the DNA TGTGCCAGCCCTGAAAAGGGGGGCTTAGAGGGTGGTGAGCAGTTCTTC. Based on the CDR3 plus reference TRBV7-9 and TRBJ2-1, the full variable domain is DTGVSQNPRHKITKRGQNVTFRCDPISEHNRLYWYRQTLGQGPEFLTYFQNEAQLEKSRLLSDRFSAERPKGSFSTLEIQRTEQGDSAMYLCASPEKGGLEGGEQFFGPGTRLTVL.

The J gene is TRBJ1-2, the V gene TRBV5-6, with 10 bases aligning to TRBD1. The CDR3 runs 17 residues. V lost 4 bases and J lost 4; bases outside the gene matches: 13. CDR1 and CDR2 from the germline V gene are SGHDT and YYEEEE. For the CDR3, the DNA is TGTGCCAGCAGCCCTCGGGGGCCGGGACAGGGGATCTATGGCTACACCTTC. Its protein product is CASSPRGPGQGIYGYTF.

The chain recombines TRBV7-6 with TRBJ2-1; 8 bases are shared with TRBD1. The germline V gene has CDR1 SGHVS and CDR2 FNYEAQ. V shed 1 base and J 7 bases; nucleotides not matched to a gene: 9. The CDR3 is made up of 16 amino acids. CDR3 in amino acids: CASSLVVGQGFNEQFF. The CDR3 region has the DNA TGTGCCAGCAGCTTAGTTGTTGGACAGGGATTTAATGAGCAGTTCTTC.

This clonotype appeared many times. For the CDR3, the DNA is TGTGCCAGCAGTAACTACCCCACAGGGGCAAGTGGCTACACCTTC. Residues: CASSNYPTGASGYTF. The chain couples TRBV27 to TRBJ1-2; 7 bases are a match to TRBD1. The V gene's germline CDR1 is MNHEY and CDR2 SMNVEV (reference sequence). The V segment lost 5 bases and the J segment 7 bases; nucleotides outside the gene matches: 13. The CDR3 is 15 residues long.

Here the CDR3 reads CSAGTSGSYEQYF. The CDR3 nucleotides read TGCAGTGCCGGGACTAGCGGGAGCTACGAGCAGTACTTC. The chain couples TRBV20-1 to TRBJ2-7, with TRBD2 matching over 14 bases. Looked up from germline, CDR1 is DFQATT and CDR2 is SNEGSKA (reference sequence). Trimming cost V 6 bases and J 3 bases; bases outside gene matches: 1. There are 13 residues in the CDR3.

V is TRBV11-2 and J is TRBJ2-3; D may match TRBD1 or TRBD2 (6 bases each). V was clipped by 4 bases and J by 8 bases, with 10 bases between them. The CDR3 is 12 residues long. The germline V gene encodes CDR1 SGHAT and CDR2 FQNNGV. CDR3 residues: CASSWGASTQYF. The CDR3, as DNA: TGTGCCAGCAGCTGGGGGGCTTCTACGCAGTATTTT.

This clonotype appeared a few times. The chain joins TRBV7-6 to TRBJ2-3; tentatively, D is TRBD2 (7 bases). The V and J ends lost 6 bases and 14 bases respectively, with 18 bases between them. The germline CDR1 and CDR2 sequences are SGHVS and FNYEAQ. The CDR3 is 12 residues long. DNA of the CDR3: TGTGCCAGCAGGGGGGGCGGGGGACCCCTGTATTTT. This sequence encodes CASRGGGGPLYF.

The V call is TRBV12-3 or TRBV12-4, the J call TRBJ1-3; perhaps TRBD1 as D (6 bases). The CDR3 covers 12 residues. The V and J ends lost 6 bases and 7 bases respectively, with 10 bases between them. CDR3 loop: CASSPQGNTIYF. CDR3 coding DNA: TGTGCCAGCAGCCCTCAGGGGAACACCATATATTTT.

This clonotype occurred a few times. The chain links TRBV11-1 to TRBJ2-1, with D perhaps TRBD1 (6 bases). The CDR3 is made up of 14 amino acids. V was trimmed by 2 bases and J by 5 bases, leaving 10 bases between them. Per germline, CDR1 SGHAT and CDR2 FQDESV (reference sequence). The CDR3 DNA sequence: TGTGCCAGCAGCTTAAACAGGGCCCACAATGAGCAGTTCTTC. Amino acid sequence: CASSLNRAHNEQFF.

This clonotype was recorded at least ten times. The chain combines TRBV25-1 with TRBJ1-3, with no clear D. V was pared by 3 bases and J by 0 bases, with 9 bases between. Germline V gene data show CDR1 as MGHDK and CDR2 as SYGVNS. The CDR3 runs 15 residues. This CDR3 is CASSDRFYSGNTIYF. The CDR3 DNA reads TGTGCCAGCAGTGATCGGTTTTACTCTGGAAACACCATATATTTT. Full variable domain (rest looked up from reference TRBV25-1 and TRBJ1-3): EADIYQTPRYLVIGTGKKITLECSQTMGHDKMYWYQQDPGMELHLIHYSYGVNSTEKGDLSSESTVSRIRTEHFPLTLESARPSHTSQYLCASSDRFYSGNTIYFGEGSWLTVV.